This entry features one T cell receptor beta chain sequence. The data originate from a study of T-cell memory formation after mild COVID-19. A single record per CDR3 protein comes from TCRdb applying MiXCR to the 5' RACE reads. The data contain 470,000 or so distinct CDR3 sequences, 15% to 20% of them seen just once; the ten biggest clones take up approximately 13%. This clonotype originated in an adult woman who had mild COVID-19 (a few samples of this study predate the infection). Cell type and time point are not known. The sample consisted of PBMCs or a T cell subset sorted from them (not recorded which).

The CDR3 region has the DNA TGTGCCGGAACAGGGTGGGACACTGAAGCTTTCTTT. Translation: CAGTGWDTEAFF. The V gene is TRBV2, the J gene TRBJ1-1; tentative D call: TRBD1 (6 bases). Germline V gene sequence: CDR1 SNHLY, CDR2 FYNNEI. The CDR3 is 12 amino acids. Trimming removed 11 bases from V and 3 bases from J, with 13 bases in between.